This TCR beta chain was sequenced in a study of molecular identifiers for immune sequencing clone quantification. Regarding the study as a whole: In cases of identical TCR molecules sharing a barcode, highly expanded clone sizes could be underestimated.

Naive CD8 libraries used roughly 17,000 to 1,000,000 sorted cells and 10%, 30% or 50% RNA. Naive CD8 T cells were sorted, and the gate applied was CD8+CD4-CCR7+CD45RA+. Of note for this clonotype: Its matching antigen is unknown.

Using its own MiXCR run on the PCR reads, TCRdb lists one record per CDR3 protein. This sample yields 60,000 to 70,000 distinct CDR3 sequences, of which over 15% are seen a single time; approximately 1.5% belongs to the top ten. This TCR was sampled from a human donor in good health. Some libraries in this study had Jurkat cell RNA spiked in. Sequenced: naive CD8+ T cells from blood, with Jurkat cell RNA spiked in. The sample's subset: FACS-sorted CD8+CD4-CCR7+CD45RA+ naive T cells.

CDR3 bases: TGTGCCAGCAGCCACGAAGACGGGGAAGGGGGCCTGAATGAGCAGTTCTTC. It translates to CASSHEDGEGGLNEQFF. The genes are TRBV3-1 and TRBJ2-1; 7 bases line up with TRBD1. CDR1 is LGHDT and CDR2 is YNNKEL in the germline V gene (reference sequence). CDR3 length: 17 residues. The J segment lost 7 bases and the V segment lost 3 bases, leaving 15 bases of the junction unmatched.